These 32 T cell receptor beta chains share one sample of origin, sequenced in a study of T-cell reconstitution after alpha-beta-depleted transplantation in children. Findings and limits, study-wide: A year had passed since transplant, and T-cell counts and diversity by then came mostly from newly produced T cells.

Preparation of the TCRbeta library used unique molecular identifiers. TCRdb reanalysed the PCR reads using MiXCR and keeps one entry per CDR3 protein. Of about 300,000 distinct CDR3 sequences listed, roughly 7.8% are singletons. These TCRs' antigens remain unknown. The sample was peripheral blood, taken 360 days after TCRalphabeta/CD19-depleted stem cell transplant. The receptors were sampled from a female patient younger than 10 who had a stem cell transplant for Fanconi anemia, so the T cells may come from the graft donor.

This clonotype has at least ten counts. The chain joins TRBV6-5 to TRBJ2-3; 11 bases are a match to TRBD2. The CDR3 is made up of 16 amino acids. Trimming removed 0 bases from V and 1 base from J; junction bases left unmatched: 0. Looked up from germline, CDR1 is MNHEY and CDR2 is SVGAGI. DNA for the CDR3: TGTGCCAGCAGTTACTCGGGACTAGCGGGCACAGATACGCAGTATTTT. This gives the protein CASSYSGLAGTDTQYF.

This clonotype was detected ten times or more. The chain joins TRBV7-9 to TRBJ1-2, with TRBD1 as a possible D gene (5 bases). V lost 6 bases, J lost 4 bases, and 12 bases lay in between. Per the germline V gene, CDR1 is SEHNR and CDR2 is FQNEAQ (reference sequence). The CDR3 is 13 residues long. The CDR3 reads CASSPDSTYGYTF. In DNA form, the CDR3 reads TGTGCCAGCAGTCCAGACAGTACCTATGGCTACACCTTC.

This clonotype was observed many times. The chain is built from TRBV20-1 and TRBJ2-5; 7 bases are shared with TRBD2. This CDR3 comprises 11 residues. Germline-derived CDR1 and CDR2 are DFQATT and SNEGSKA (reference sequence). Trimming removed 4 bases from V and 7 bases from J; junction bases left unmatched: 3. In DNA form, the CDR3 reads TGCAGTGCTATTTGGGGGGGGACCCAGTACTTC. This codes for CSAIWGGTQYF.

The chain employs TRBV6-4 and TRBJ2-3; 9 bases are shared with TRBD1. Germline V gene lookup returns CDR1 MRHNA and CDR2 SNTAGT. The CDR3 spans 15 residues. Trimming removed 4 bases from V and 1 base from J; junction bases left unmatched: 3. The DNA for the CDR3 is TGTGCCAGCAGTGCAAGACAGGGGGGCACAGATACGCAGTATTTT. It encodes CASSARQGGTDTQYF.

Only a few counts were recorded for this clonotype. V gene TRBV5-1 combines with J gene TRBJ1-1; possibly TRBD1 for D (5 bases). CDR1 and CDR2 from the germline V gene are SGHRS and YFSETQ. The CDR3 length is 15 residues. V lost 0 bases to trimming and J lost 3 bases, with 12 bases between them. This chain's CDR3 is CASSLGRESHTEAFF. The CDR3 DNA sequence: TGCGCCAGCAGCTTGGGCAGGGAAAGTCACACTGAAGCTTTCTTT.

This clonotype was recorded only once. The genes are TRBV6-5 and TRBJ1-5; 8 nucleotides line up with TRBD1. The ends lost 3 bases at V and 2 bases at J; junction bases unmatched: 9. The CDR3 sequence is 17 residues long. Germline-derived CDR1 and CDR2 are MNHEY and SVGAGI. The CDR3 region is CASSYGTGGSGNQPQHF. The DNA for the CDR3 is TGTGCCAGCAGTTATGGTACAGGGGGTAGTGGCAATCAGCCCCAGCATTTT.

This clonotype has only a few counts. The chain has TRBV7-3 and TRBJ2-3; tentative D call: TRBD2 (5 bases). V gave up 5 bases and J gave up 1 base, with 10 bases separating them. This CDR3 is built from 14 residues. The germline gives CDR1 SGHTA, CDR2 FQGTGA. CDR3 bases: TGTGCCAGCAGCGCACAACTAGGCACAGATACGCAGTATTTT. Translated: CASSAQLGTDTQYF.

This chain uses TRBV5-6 with TRBJ1-4; D uncertain. Trimming took off 2 bases at V and 0 bases at J, with 8 bases between the two ends. The CDR3 totals 15 residues. The germline V gene encodes CDR1 SGHDT and CDR2 YYEEEE. The CDR3 DNA is TGTGCCAGCAGCTTCCTGACGGCAACTAATGAAAAACTGTTTTTT. Translation gives CASSFLTATNEKLFF.

This clonotype showed up just a few times. This chain connects TRBV20-1 to TRBJ2-5, with 9 bases identical to TRBD2. J was trimmed by 7 bases and V by 3 bases; bases with no gene match: 12. Germline CDR1 and CDR2: DFQATT and SNEGSKA (reference sequence). This CDR3 region has 15 residues. The CDR3 DNA follows: TGCAGTGCTAGGGCCAGCGGGGGGCCCGCGGGGACCCAGTACTTC. Translating gives CSARASGGPAGTQYF.

This clonotype was seen repeatedly, ten times or more. This chain joins TRBV12-3 or TRBV12-4 and TRBJ1-1, with 10 bases matching TRBD1. Losses at the gene ends were 5 bases for V and 10 bases for J; bases not matched to a gene: 4. The CDR3 covers 12 residues. The CDR3, as DNA: TGTGCCAGCAGTCAATGGACAGGGGGAGCTTTCTTT. It is translated as CASSQWTGGAFF.

The rearrangement joins TRBV6-1 to TRBJ1-2; maybe TRBD1 (5 bases). Germline V gives CDR1 MNHNS, CDR2 SASEGT. V was clipped by 8 bases and J by 3 bases, with 22 bases between them. CDR3 size: 16 residues. The CDR3 DNA follows: TGTGCCAGCTCACACCGGGACCCCAGGGACGACTATGGCTACACCTTC. Translation gives CASSHRDPRDDYGYTF.

This clonotype was observed at least ten times. V usage is TRBV6-4 and J usage is TRBJ2-1, with 8 bases identical to TRBD2. Germline lookup yields CDR1 MRHNA and CDR2 SNTAGT. Losses at the gene ends were 6 bases for V and 10 bases for J; bases not matched to a gene: 11. This CDR3 contains 14 residues. CDR3: CASSLGLGVGEQFF. For the CDR3, the DNA is TGTGCCAGCAGCCTGGGACTAGGGGTGGGCGAGCAGTTCTTC.

V and J are TRBV3-1 and TRBJ2-5, with D perhaps matching TRBD1 (6 bases). The germline V gene has CDR1 LGHDT and CDR2 YNNKEL (reference sequence). The CDR3 sequence is 14 residues long. Trimming removed 6 bases at V and 2 bases at J, with 13 bases between. This CDR3 reads CASSRTETQETQYF. The CDR3 nucleotides are TGTGCCAGCAGTCGGACAGAAACTCAAGAGACCCAGTACTTC.

This clonotype was counted many times. The chain employs TRBV20-1 and TRBJ2-1; D call uncertain. CDR3 size: 15 residues. Trimming took off 0 bases at V and 2 bases at J, with 11 bases between the two ends. Germline V lookup: CDR1 DFQATT, CDR2 SNEGSKA (reference sequence). The CDR3 is CSARERTTAYNEQFF. CDR3 DNA: TGCAGTGCTAGAGAAAGGACCACAGCCTACAATGAGCAGTTCTTC.

V and J are TRBV2 and TRBJ2-5, with TRBD2 matching over 8 bases. From germline, CDR1 is SNHLY and CDR2 FYNNEI. The V and J ends lost 6 bases and 2 bases, in that order; junction bases with no gene match: 8. This CDR3 comprises 15 residues. DNA of the CDR3: TGTGCCAGCAGGGGTATACTAGCGGAACAAGAGACCCAGTACTTC. Amino acids: CASRGILAEQETQYF.

There are a few counts of this clonotype. CDR3 sequence reads: CASSRFLAGGHNEQFF. In DNA form, the CDR3 reads TGCGCCAGCAGCAGATTCTTAGCGGGGGGCCACAATGAGCAGTTCTTC. J is TRBJ2-1 and V is TRBV5-1, with 10 positions matching TRBD2. V was pared by 4 bases and J by 5 bases, with 9 bases of the junction left unmatched. The CDR3 runs to 16 residues. From germline, CDR1 is SGHRS and CDR2 YFSETQ.

This clonotype was counted between two and nine times. V and J are TRBV28 and TRBJ2-3, with 8 nucleotides matching TRBD2. The germline V gene has CDR1 MDHEN and CDR2 SYDVKM. V was clipped by 2 bases and J by 1 base; unmatched bases: 14. CDR3 length: 19 residues. CDR3 residues: CASSLIFGFGGRRTDTQYF. The CDR3, as DNA: TGTGCCAGCAGTTTAATATTCGGGTTCGGCGGGAGGCGCACAGATACGCAGTATTTT.

This clonotype occurred a few times. As DNA, the CDR3 is TGTGCCAGCAGCTTAAGTCTAGCGGGGTCCAATGAGCAGTTCTTC. Protein product: CASSLSLAGSNEQFF. The J gene is TRBJ2-1, the V gene TRBV7-3; 9 bases align to TRBD2. The germline V gene encodes CDR1 SGHTA and CDR2 FQGTGA. After removal of 1 base from V and 6 bases from J, the junction contained 4 bases not matched to a gene. The CDR3 runs 15 residues.

This clonotype was detected many times. The chain employs TRBV5-1 and TRBJ2-7; D is undetermined. The germline V gene encodes CDR1 SGHRS and CDR2 YFSETQ. This CDR3 is built from 12 residues. V was pared by 2 bases and J by 3 bases, with 6 bases between. The CDR3 coding sequence is TGCGCCAGCAGCTTCGACGGCTACGAGCAGTACGTC. The encoded protein is CASSFDGYEQYV.

In its sample, this clonotype was seen many times. V is TRBV20-1 and J is TRBJ2-7, with no clear D. CDR1 is DFQATT, CDR2 SNEGSKA, per germline (reference sequence). V was trimmed by 1 base and J by 0 bases, leaving 16 bases between them. There are 16 residues in the CDR3. The CDR3 DNA reads as TGCAGTGCTAGAGTGGCCCGGCCCCGAAGCTCCTACGAGCAGTACTTC. This sequence encodes CSARVARPRSSYEQYF.

This clonotype was counted a few times. V and J are TRBV9 and TRBJ2-1; 10 positions match TRBD2. V lost 3 bases, J lost 6 bases, and 9 bases stayed unmatched. Per germline, CDR1 SGDLS and CDR2 YYNGEE. The length of the CDR3 is 16 residues. The CDR3 nucleotides read TGTGCCAGCAGCGGACTAGCGGGTGGTGTCGGCAATGAGCAGTTCTTC. The encoded protein is CASSGLAGGVGNEQFF.

This clonotype appeared many times. The gene calls are TRBV12-3 or TRBV12-4 and TRBJ2-2; D might be TRBD1 (5 bases). V was cut by 5 bases and J by 9 bases, with 7 bases left in between. The CDR3 loop spans 11 amino acids. The CDR3 spells CASSGARELFF. Here the CDR3 DNA reads TGTGCCAGCAGTGGGGCTCGGGAGCTGTTTTTT.

This clonotype was counted at least ten times. The rearrangement uses TRBV20-1 and TRBJ2-3; 10 nucleotides match TRBD2. This CDR3 comprises 17 residues. J was trimmed by 0 bases and V by 3 bases; bases with no gene match: 9. Germline CDR1 is DFQATT and CDR2 is SNEGSKA (reference sequence). The CDR3 coding sequence is TGCAGTGCTAGCTCGTCTAGCGGGGGTGCTAGCACAGATACGCAGTATTTT. Translated: CSASSSSGGASTDTQYF.

This clonotype came up many times. This CDR3 is CASSLAGQGGYGYTF. The CDR3 bases are TGTGCCAGCAGCTTGGCCGGACAGGGGGGGTATGGCTACACCTTC. The V gene is TRBV5-5, the J gene TRBJ1-2, with 10 bases aligning to TRBD1. V was pared by 0 bases and J by 5 bases, with 4 bases of the junction left unmatched. The CDR3 spans 15 residues. The germline V gene has CDR1 SGHKS and CDR2 YYEKEE (reference sequence).

This clonotype was seen a few times. This chain joins TRBV29-1 and TRBJ1-1; possibly TRBD1 for D (6 bases). Looked up from germline, CDR1 is SQVTM and CDR2 is ANQGSEA. CDR3 size: 14 residues. The V end lost 1 base, the J end lost 6 bases, and 15 bases lay between the germline ends. CDR3 DNA: TGCAGCGTTGAAGGATGGAGGGGGGGCCCTGAAGCTTTCTTT. Its translation is CSVEGWRGGPEAFF.

The chain carries TRBV3-1 and TRBJ2-1, with TRBD2 matching over 9 bases. The germline CDR1 and CDR2 sequences are LGHDT and YNNKEL (reference sequence). V was pared by 4 bases and J by 5 bases, with 15 bases of the junction left unmatched. This CDR3 region has 18 residues. The CDR3 sequence is CASSPFYPGLAGNNEQFF. CDR3 coding DNA: TGTGCCAGCAGCCCTTTTTACCCGGGCCTAGCGGGGAACAATGAGCAGTTCTTC.

This clonotype has a count of ten or more. The V call is TRBV20-1, the J call TRBJ1-1, with 9 positions matching TRBD1. This CDR3 has 12 amino acids. With 3 bases clipped from V and 10 bases from J, the junction kept 6 bases outside the gene matches. In germline, CDR1 is DFQATT, CDR2 SNEGSKA (reference sequence). Here the CDR3 reads CSARPGTGLAFF. The CDR3 DNA reads as TGCAGTGCTAGGCCTGGGACAGGGTTAGCTTTCTTT.

This clonotype was seen only a few times. The chain is built from TRBV7-2 and TRBJ1-1; D unresolved. The CDR3 has 14 residues. Germline V gene sequence: CDR1 SGHTA, CDR2 FQGNSA. V was clipped by 1 base and J by 4 bases, with 10 bases between them. The CDR3 nucleotides read TGTGCCAGCAGCTTAGGGGCCGTAGGCACTGAAGCTTTCTTT. Its translation: CASSLGAVGTEAFF.

This clonotype was counted a few times. The chain has TRBV12-3 or TRBV12-4 and TRBJ1-1; the match to TRBD1 covers 9 bases. The ends lost 2 bases at V and 2 bases at J; junction bases unmatched: 3. This CDR3 is 15 amino acids long. The CDR3: CASSLWTGVNTEAFF. DNA for the CDR3: TGTGCCAGCAGTTTATGGACAGGGGTTAACACTGAAGCTTTCTTT.

This clonotype was seen many times. This chain uses TRBV3-1 with TRBJ2-1; D not certain. The CDR3 totals 14 residues. Germline V gene lookup returns CDR1 LGHDT and CDR2 YNNKEL (reference sequence). V lost 2 bases and J lost 5, with 10 bases in between. CDR3: CASSQPHYNNEQFF. In DNA form, the CDR3 reads TGTGCCAGCAGCCAACCACACTACAACAATGAGCAGTTCTTC.

With regard to this clonotype: A much larger clone lies one base from this, so it may be a read error. This CDR3 is missing its conserved last phenylalanine or tryptophan, likely due to a read error. The rearrangement uses TRBV7-8 and TRBJ2-5; 10 bases are shared with TRBD2. This CDR3 has 17 amino acids. J gave up 4 bases and V 6 bases, and 14 bases lay outside the gene matches. CDR1 is SGHVS and CDR2 is FQNEAQ in the germline V gene. The CDR3 loop is CASRISGRLTLIETQYC. The DNA for the CDR3 is TGTGCCAGCAGGATTAGCGGGAGGCTTACATTAATAGAGACCCAGTACTGC.

In this sample, this clonotype turned up many times. This chain links TRBV28 with TRBJ1-6, with TRBD1 matching over 7 bases. Germline assignment: CDR1 MDHEN and CDR2 SYDVKM. With 5 bases clipped from V and 7 bases from J, the junction kept 11 bases outside the gene matches. This CDR3 comprises 16 residues. CDR3 in DNA: TGTGCCAGCAGTGTATACAGGGGATCCGGGAATTCACCCCTCCACTTT. It codes for CASSVYRGSGNSPLHF.